Sequencing of this T cell receptor (beta chain) was carried out in a study of cytomegalovirus exposure and HLA in healthy donors. The method was immunoSEQ multiplex PCR; TCRdb's version includes in-frame clones alone and lacks a portion of them. The table lists some 130,000 clones, around 80% of them singletons. It was the approximately 120-subject validation cohort, separate from the 666-subject first cohort, to which the donors belonged. On this clone: Its target is not known.

Broader study findings: A subsequent analysis found that TCR clusters from the first cohort also tended to co-occur in the roughly 120 validation repertoires, with 90% to 95% of cluster scores above 0.

Germline values: CDR1 KGHSH, CDR2 LQKENI. Unmatched junction bases numbered 1, after V lost 3 bases and J lost 5 bases. This CDR3 is 12 amino acids long. The sequence derives from a man in his thirties or forties in good health and CMV-seropositive. Sequenced sample: PBMCs. The V call is TRBV18, the J call TRBJ2-7, with 7 positions matching TRBD2. The CDR3: CASSPGLNEQYF. The CDR3 DNA is TGTGCCAGCTCACCGGGACTAAACGAGCAGTACTTC.